This TCR beta chain originates from a study of blood T cell repertoires in COVID-19. Overall study: From the United States, Italy and Spain came samples of acute and convalescent COVID-19. Nucleic acid was either cDNA or gDNA, and it came from T cells, B-cell-depleted T cells, or PBMCs.

Generated by immunoSEQ multiplex PCR, the TCRdb table keeps only in-frame clones and is missing some. This table holds a few hundred thousand clones, about 87% found once. CDR1 and CDR2 from the germline V gene are SGHRS and YFSETQ. This CDR3 is 15 amino acids long. Trimming took 4 bases from V and 3 from J; bases not matched to a gene: 8. The J gene is TRBJ2-7, the V gene TRBV5-1; TRBD1 matches 9 bases. This TCR came from a woman aged 18-30 years who had recovered from COVID-19. The specimen sequenced was PBMCs or T cells enriched from blood (not recorded which). The CDR3 reads CASSLRAGQGYEQYF. The DNA for the CDR3 is TGCGCCAGCAGCCTACGCGCGGGACAGGGCTACGAGCAGTACTTC.